This T cell receptor beta chain was profiled in a study of STAT5B mutations in CD4+ large granular lymphocyte leukemia. Study context: Healthy donors showed HLA-associated enrichment of the CDR3 'QG' motif. Findings of the study overall: 8/27 top patient clones versus 2/35 control clones were TRBV06-family.

Notes on this clone: No antigen is known for it.

Buffy coats from healthy blood donors served as controls. This was a survey-level run. This table comes from immunoSEQ multiplex PCR, and its TCRdb copy is limited to in-frame clones, with some not included. The data contain 25,000 to 35,000 clones, around 66% of them singletons. The CDR3 length is 14 residues. Germline-derived CDR1 and CDR2 are KGHSH and LQKENI. V lost 8 bases and J lost 6; bases outside the gene matches: 10. The receptor comes from a human donor in good health. This chain links TRBV18 with TRBJ2-3; 8 positions agree with TRBD1. The sample consisted of CD4+ T cells from blood buffy coats. The CDR3 spells CASATGGSWDTQYF. Written as DNA, the CDR3 is TGTGCCAGCGCAACAGGGGGAAGCTGGGATACGCAGTATTTT.